The present T cell receptor (beta chain) was sequenced within a study of beta chain features in type 1 diabetes. Study-wide background: In all, 107,917,701 sorted cells from all samples were analyzed.

Over 95% purity was reached by all sorted populations. This clone was detected a few times. Of the isolated RNA, all was reverse transcribed, and so the sequenced material was expressed TCRB transcripts. The table came from immunoSEQ multiplex PCR; TCRdb's copy has only in-frame clones and leaves some out. The data hold about 240,000 clones, with 25% to 30% observed a single time. The TCR was taken from a man aged 25 to 45 in good health. Sequencing used central memory CD4+ T cells from blood.

The CDR3 nucleotides read TGTGCCAGCAGCCGACAGGGGCTCAGCTCCTACGAGCAGTACTTC. It specifies CASSRQGLSSYEQYF. The chain carries TRBV6-5 and TRBJ2-7, with 8 bases matching TRBD1. Germline assignment: CDR1 MNHEY and CDR2 SVGAGI. This CDR3 spans 15 amino acids. V lost 6 bases, J lost 0 bases, and 7 bases stayed unmatched.